Included here is one T cell receptor (beta chain) sequence, with context. The antigen is not known. Adult donors, all healthy and HIV-negative, had no recent acute infections or vaccinations. The donor cohort consisted entirely of Caucasian adults residing in Nashville, Tennessee. V was trimmed by 2 bases and J by 0 bases, leaving 8 bases between them. There are 15 residues in the CDR3. CDR1 and CDR2 from the germline V gene are SGHAT and FQNNGV. The data belong to a study of shared clonotypes between healthy human individuals. The study's findings and limits: Larger richness was generally estimated for naive than memory subsets. Approximately 4.9% of naive CD4 clonotypes were shared across a handful of donors.

Clones were read by immunoSEQ multiplex PCR, and TCRdb kept only the in-frame ones, dropping some. The sample shows about 2.4 million clones, 93% of them seen only once. This clonotype was obtained from a man aged 18 to 29 in good health. Some clones in this sample may be carry-over from other donors' samples. The chain has TRBV11-2 and TRBJ2-1; D unresolved. The sample taken for sequencing was naive CD4+ T cells from PBMCs. Subset specified: CD45RA+ positively selected. CDR3 sequence reads: CASSLSWDSYNEQFF. CDR3 DNA: TGTGCCAGCAGCTTATCGTGGGACTCCTACAATGAGCAGTTCTTC.